This TCR beta chain was retrieved from a study of a mutant IDH1 vaccine in newly diagnosed glioma. Turning to the study itself: Patients' prior therapy spanned radiotherapy, temozolomide, or both; most underwent both. Study-level points and caveats: No link was apparently found between pseudoprogression and changes in top peripheral T cell clonotypes.

With respect to this clone: The antigen is undetermined.

Germline V gene sequence: CDR1 ENHRY, CDR2 SYGVKD. Trimming stripped 7 bases from V and 0 bases from J, with 18 bases between. The CDR3 spans 16 residues. Data came from immunoSEQ multiplex PCR; TCRdb stores just in-frame clones and leaves some out. The table records about 59,000 clones, about 91% of them present only once. Time point noted: baseline, week 1 (first vaccination visit). Treatment in this sample: pre-vaccination baseline after standard-of-care therapy. New WHO grade 3 or 4 astrocytomas that were IDH1-mutant and ATRX-lost had been found in donors. The source material was PBMCs, sampled from a glioma patient treated with radiotherapy, temozolomide or both. The chain uses TRBV10-3 and TRBJ1-1; a weak D match, TRBD1 (5 bases). The source of this sequence is a man aged 45-60 years with glioma. CDR3 coding DNA: TGTGCCATCACTGTCGGGACGGCCGACATGAACACTGAAGCTTTCTTT. Amino acid sequence: CAITVGTADMNTEAFF.